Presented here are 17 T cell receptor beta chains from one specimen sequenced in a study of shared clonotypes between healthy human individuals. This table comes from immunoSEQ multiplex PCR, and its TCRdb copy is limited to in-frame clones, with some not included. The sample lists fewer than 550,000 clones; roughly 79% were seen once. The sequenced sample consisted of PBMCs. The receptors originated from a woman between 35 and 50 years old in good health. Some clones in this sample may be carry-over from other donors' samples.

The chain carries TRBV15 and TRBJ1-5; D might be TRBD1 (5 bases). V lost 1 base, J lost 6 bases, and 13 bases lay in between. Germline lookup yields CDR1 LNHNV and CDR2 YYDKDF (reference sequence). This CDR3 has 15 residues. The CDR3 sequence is CATSRVGGDRQPQHF. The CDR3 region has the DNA TGTGCCACCAGCAGAGTGGGAGGGGACCGTCAGCCCCAGCATTTT.

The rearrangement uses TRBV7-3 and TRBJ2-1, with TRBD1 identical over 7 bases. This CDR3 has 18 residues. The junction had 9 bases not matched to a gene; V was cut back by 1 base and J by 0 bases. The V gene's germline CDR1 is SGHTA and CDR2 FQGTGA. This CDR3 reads CASSLNRGPRSSYNEQFF. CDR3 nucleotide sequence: TGTGCCAGCAGCTTAAACAGGGGTCCGAGGAGCTCCTACAATGAGCAGTTCTTC. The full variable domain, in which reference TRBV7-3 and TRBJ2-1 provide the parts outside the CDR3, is GAGVSQTPSNKVTEKGKYVELRCDPISGHTALYWYRQSLGQGPEFLIYFQGTGAADDSGLPNDRFFAVRPEGSVSTLKIQRTERGDSAVYLCASSLNRGPRSSYNEQFFGPGTRLTVL.

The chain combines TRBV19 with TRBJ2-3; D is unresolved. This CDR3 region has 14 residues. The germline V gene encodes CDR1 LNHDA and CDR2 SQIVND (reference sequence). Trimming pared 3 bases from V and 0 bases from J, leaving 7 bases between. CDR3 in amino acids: CASSMGTSTDTQYF. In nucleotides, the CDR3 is TGTGCCAGTAGTATGGGCACTAGCACAGATACGCAGTATTTT.

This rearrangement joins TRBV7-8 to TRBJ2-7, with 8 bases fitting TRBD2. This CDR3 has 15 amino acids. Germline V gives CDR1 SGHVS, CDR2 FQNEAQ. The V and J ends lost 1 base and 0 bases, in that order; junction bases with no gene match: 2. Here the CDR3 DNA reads TGTGCCAGCAGCTTAGGACTAGCGAGCTCCTACGAGCAGTACTTC. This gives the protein CASSLGLASSYEQYF.

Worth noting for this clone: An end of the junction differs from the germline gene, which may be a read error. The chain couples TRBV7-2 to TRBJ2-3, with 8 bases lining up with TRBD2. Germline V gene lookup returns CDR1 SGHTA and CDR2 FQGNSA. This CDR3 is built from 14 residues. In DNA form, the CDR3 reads TGTGCCAGCACCCAGAGCGGGAGCACCGATACGCAGTATTTT. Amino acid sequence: CASTQSGSTDTQYF.

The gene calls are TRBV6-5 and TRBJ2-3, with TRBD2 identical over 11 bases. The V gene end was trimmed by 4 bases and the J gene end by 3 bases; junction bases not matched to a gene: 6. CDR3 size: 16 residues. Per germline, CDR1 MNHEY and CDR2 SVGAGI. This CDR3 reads CASSWVAGGKTDTQYF. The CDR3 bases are TGTGCCAGCAGTTGGGTAGCGGGAGGGAAAACAGATACGCAGTATTTT.

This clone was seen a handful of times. For the CDR3, the DNA is TGTGCCAGCAGTGAAACGGGAGAACTTAATGAGCAGTTCTTC. The encoded protein is CASSETGELNEQFF. The chain links TRBV6-4 to TRBJ2-1, with a possible D match to TRBD2 (6 bases). The CDR3 extends over 14 amino acids. V dropped 3 bases and J dropped 7 bases, with 13 bases sitting between them. The V gene's germline CDR1 is MRHNA and CDR2 SNTAGT.

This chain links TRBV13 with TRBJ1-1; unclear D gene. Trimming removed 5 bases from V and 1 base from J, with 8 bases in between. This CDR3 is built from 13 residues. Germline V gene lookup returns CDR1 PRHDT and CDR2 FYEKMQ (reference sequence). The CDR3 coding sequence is TGTGCCAGCAGCGCCACCTGGAACACTGAAGCTTTCTTT. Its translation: CASSATWNTEAFF.

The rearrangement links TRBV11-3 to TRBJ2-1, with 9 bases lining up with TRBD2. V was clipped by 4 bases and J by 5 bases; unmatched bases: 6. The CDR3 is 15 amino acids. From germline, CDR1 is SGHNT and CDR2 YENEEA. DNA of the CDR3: TGTGCCAGCAGCTCCGGACTAGCGTCGGACAATGAGCAGTTCTTC. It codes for CASSSGLASDNEQFF.

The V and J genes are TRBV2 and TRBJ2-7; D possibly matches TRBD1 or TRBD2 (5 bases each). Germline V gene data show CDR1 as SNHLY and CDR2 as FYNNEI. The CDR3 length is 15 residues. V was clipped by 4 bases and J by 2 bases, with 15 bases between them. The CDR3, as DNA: TGTGCCAGCAGTGGGATTGGGGGTGGGCCCTACGAGCAGTACTTC. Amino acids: CASSGIGGGPYEQYF.

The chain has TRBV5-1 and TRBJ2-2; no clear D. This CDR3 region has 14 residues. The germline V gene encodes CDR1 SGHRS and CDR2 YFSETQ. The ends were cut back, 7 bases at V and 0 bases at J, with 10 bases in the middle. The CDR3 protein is CASSDRPNTGELFF. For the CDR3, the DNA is TGCGCCAGCTCCGACCGACCGAACACCGGGGAGCTGTTTTTT.

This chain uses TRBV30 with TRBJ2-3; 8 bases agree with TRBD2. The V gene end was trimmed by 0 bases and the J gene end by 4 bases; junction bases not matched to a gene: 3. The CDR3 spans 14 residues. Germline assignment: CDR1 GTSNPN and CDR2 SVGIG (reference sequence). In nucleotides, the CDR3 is TGTGCCTGGAGTGTCGGACTAGCAGCAGATACGCAGTATTTT. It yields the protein CAWSVGLAADTQYF.

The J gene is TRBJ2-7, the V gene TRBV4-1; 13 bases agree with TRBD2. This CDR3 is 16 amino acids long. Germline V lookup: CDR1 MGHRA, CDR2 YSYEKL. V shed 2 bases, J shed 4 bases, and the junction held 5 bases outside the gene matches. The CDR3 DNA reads TGCGCCAGCAGCCAATTTCCGGGACTAGCGGGGTACGAGCAGTACTTC. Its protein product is CASSQFPGLAGYEQYF.

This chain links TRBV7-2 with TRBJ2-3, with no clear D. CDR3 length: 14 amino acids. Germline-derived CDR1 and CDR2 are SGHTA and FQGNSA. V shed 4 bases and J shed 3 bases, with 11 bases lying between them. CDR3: CASSSPRGTDTQYF. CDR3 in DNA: TGTGCCAGCAGCTCGCCTAGAGGTACAGATACGCAGTATTTT.

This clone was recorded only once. The CDR3 sequence: CASSGTRSYNEQFF. CDR3 nucleotides: TGTGCCAGCTCAGGGACTAGGAGCTACAATGAGCAGTTCTTC. The chain is built from TRBV18 and TRBJ2-1; 8 bases are shared with TRBD2. The CDR3 totals 14 residues. J lost 3 bases, V lost 5 bases, and 3 bases had no gene match. CDR1 and CDR2 (germline): KGHSH, LQKENI.

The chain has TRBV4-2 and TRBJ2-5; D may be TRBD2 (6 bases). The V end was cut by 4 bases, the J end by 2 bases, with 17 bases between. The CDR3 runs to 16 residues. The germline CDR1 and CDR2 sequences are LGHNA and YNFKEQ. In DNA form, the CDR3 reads TGTGCCAGCAGCCCCTTTAGCGGAGCCGAGCAAGAGACCCAGTACTTC. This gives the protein CASSPFSGAEQETQYF.

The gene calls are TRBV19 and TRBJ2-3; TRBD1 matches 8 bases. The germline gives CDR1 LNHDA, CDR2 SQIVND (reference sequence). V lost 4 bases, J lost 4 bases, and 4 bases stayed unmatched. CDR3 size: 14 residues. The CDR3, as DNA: TGTGCCAGTAGTAGGGACAGGTTCTCAGATACGCAGTATTTT. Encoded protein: CASSRDRFSDTQYF.